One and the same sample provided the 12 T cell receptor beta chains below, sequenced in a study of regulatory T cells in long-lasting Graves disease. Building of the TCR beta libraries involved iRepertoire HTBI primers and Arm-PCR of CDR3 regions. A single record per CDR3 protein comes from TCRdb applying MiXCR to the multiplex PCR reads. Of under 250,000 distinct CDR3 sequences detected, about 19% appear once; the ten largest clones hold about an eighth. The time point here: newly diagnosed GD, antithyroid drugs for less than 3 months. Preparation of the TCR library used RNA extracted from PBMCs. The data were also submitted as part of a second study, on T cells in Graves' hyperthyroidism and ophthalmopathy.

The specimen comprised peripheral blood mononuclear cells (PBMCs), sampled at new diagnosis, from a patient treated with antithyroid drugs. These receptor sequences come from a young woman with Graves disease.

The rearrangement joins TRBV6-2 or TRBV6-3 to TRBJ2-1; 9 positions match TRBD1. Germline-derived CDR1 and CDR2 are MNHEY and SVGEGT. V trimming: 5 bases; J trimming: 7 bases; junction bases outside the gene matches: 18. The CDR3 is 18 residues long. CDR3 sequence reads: CASSGAPRDRERGNEQFF. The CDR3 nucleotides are TGTGCCAGCAGTGGAGCCCCCCGGGACAGGGAACGTGGGAATGAGCAGTTCTTC.

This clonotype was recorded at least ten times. CDR3 loop: CASSFGPEKLFF. CDR3 DNA: TGTGCCAGCAGTTTCGGGCCCGAAAAACTGTTTTTT. This chain uses TRBV12-3 or TRBV12-4 with TRBJ1-4; D is ambiguous. Trimming stripped 3 bases from V and 8 bases from J, with 7 bases between. The CDR3 length is 12 residues.

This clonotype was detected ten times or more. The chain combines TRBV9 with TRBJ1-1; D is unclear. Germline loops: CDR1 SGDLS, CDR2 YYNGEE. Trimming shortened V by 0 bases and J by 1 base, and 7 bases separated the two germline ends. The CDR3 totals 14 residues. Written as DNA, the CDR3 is TGTGCCAGCAGCGTAGGGGTGGGGAACACTGAAGCTTTCTTT. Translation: CASSVGVGNTEAFF.

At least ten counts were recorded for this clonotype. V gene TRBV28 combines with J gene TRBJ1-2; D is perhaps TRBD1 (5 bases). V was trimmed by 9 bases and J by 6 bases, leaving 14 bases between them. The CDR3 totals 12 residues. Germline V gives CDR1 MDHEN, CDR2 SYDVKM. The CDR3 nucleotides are TGTGCCAGTGGTAGGGGAGGGGATGGCTACACCTTC. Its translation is CASGRGGDGYTF.

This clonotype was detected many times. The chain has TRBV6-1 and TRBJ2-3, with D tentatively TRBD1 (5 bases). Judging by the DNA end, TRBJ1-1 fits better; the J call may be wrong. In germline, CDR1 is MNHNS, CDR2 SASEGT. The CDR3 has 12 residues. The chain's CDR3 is CASSPRDEKAFF. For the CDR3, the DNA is TGTGCCAGCAGTCCCCGGGACGAGAAAGCTTTCTTT.

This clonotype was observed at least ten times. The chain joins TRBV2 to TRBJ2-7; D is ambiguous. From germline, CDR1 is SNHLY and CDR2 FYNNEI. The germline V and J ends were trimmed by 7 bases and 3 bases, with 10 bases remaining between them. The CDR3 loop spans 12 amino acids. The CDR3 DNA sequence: TGTGCCAGCAATCAACCATTCTACGAGCAGTACTTC. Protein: CASNQPFYEQYF.

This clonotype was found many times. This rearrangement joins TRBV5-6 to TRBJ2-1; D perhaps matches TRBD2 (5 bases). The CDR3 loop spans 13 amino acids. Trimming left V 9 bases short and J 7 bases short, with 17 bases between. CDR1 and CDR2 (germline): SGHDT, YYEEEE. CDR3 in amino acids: CATTGRTGNEQFF. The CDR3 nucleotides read TGTGCCACGACCGGACGAACGGGGAATGAGCAGTTCTTC.

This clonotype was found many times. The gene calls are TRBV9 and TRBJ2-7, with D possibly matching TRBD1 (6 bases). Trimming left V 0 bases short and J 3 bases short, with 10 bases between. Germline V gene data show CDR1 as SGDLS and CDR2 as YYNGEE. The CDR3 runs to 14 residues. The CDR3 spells CASSVATGDYEQYF. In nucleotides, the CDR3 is TGTGCCAGCAGCGTAGCGACAGGTGACTACGAGCAGTACTTC.

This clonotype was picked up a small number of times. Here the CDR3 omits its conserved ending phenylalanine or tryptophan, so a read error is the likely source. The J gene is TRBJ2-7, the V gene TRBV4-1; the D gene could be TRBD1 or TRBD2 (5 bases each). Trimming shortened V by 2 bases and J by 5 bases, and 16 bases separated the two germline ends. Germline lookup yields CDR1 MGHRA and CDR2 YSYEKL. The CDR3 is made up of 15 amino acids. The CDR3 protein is CASSQLRGYGDEQYL. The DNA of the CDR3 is TGCGCCAGCAGCCAACTGAGGGGATACGGCGACGAGCAGTACCTC.

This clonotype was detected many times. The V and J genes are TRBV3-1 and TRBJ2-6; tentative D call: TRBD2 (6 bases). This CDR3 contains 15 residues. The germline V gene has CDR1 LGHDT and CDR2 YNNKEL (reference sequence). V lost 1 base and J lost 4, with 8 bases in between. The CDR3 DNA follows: TGTGCCAGCAGCCAAGGACGGGGGGGGGCCAACGTCCTGACTTTC. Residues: CASSQGRGGANVLTF. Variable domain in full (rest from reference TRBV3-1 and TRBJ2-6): DTAVSQTPKYLVTQMGNDKSIKCEQNLGHDTMYWYKQDSKKFLKIMFSYNNKELIINETVPNRFSPKSPDKAHLNLHINSLELGDSAVYFCASSQGRGGANVLTFGAGSRLTVL.

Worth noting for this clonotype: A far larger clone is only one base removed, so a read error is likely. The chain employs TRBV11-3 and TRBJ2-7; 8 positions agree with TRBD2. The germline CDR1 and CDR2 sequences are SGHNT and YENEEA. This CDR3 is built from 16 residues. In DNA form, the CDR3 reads TGTGCCAGCAGTGGGATCTCAGCGGGAGTCCCCTACGGGCAGTACTTC. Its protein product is CASSGISAGVPYGQYF. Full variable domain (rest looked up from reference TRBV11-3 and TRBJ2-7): EAGVVQSPRYKIIEKKQPVAFWCNPISGHNTLYWYLQNLGQGPELLIRYENEEAVDDSQLPKDRFSAERLKGVDSTLKIQPAELGDSAVYLCASSGISAGVPYGQYFGPGTRLTVT.

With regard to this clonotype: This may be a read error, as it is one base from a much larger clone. CDR3 bases: TGTGCCAGCAGCCCGCATGGGGTGGTGAGCACTGAAGCTTTCTTT. Encoded protein: CASSPHGVVSTEAFF. J is TRBJ1-1 and V is TRBV7-9; D uncertain. The CDR3 has 15 amino acids. Germline CDR1 reads SEHNR; CDR2 reads FQNEAQ (reference sequence). Trimming removed 5 bases at V and 4 bases at J, with 17 bases between.